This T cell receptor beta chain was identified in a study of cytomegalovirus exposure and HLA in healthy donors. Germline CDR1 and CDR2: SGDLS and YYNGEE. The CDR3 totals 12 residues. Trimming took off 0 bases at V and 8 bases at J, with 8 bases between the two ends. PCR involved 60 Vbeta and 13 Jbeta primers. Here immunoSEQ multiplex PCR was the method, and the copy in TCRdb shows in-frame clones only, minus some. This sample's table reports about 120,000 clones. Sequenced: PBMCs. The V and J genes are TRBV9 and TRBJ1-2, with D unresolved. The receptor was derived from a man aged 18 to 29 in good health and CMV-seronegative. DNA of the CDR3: TGTGCCAGCAGCGTAGACGGGTTCGGCTACACCTTC. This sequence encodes CASSVDGFGYTF. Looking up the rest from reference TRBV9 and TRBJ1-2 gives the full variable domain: DSGVTQTPKHLITATGQRVTLRCSPRSGDLSVYWYQQSLDQGLQFLIQYYNGEERAKGNILERFSAQQFPDLHSELNLSSLELGDSALYFCASSVDGFGYTFGSGTRLTVV.